These 3 T cell receptor beta chains came from one sample sequenced in a study of cytomegalovirus exposure and HLA in healthy donors. Here immunoSEQ multiplex PCR was the method, and the copy in TCRdb shows in-frame clones only, minus some. This sample has approximately 190,000 clones, with more than 75% found just once. Sequenced: PBMCs. These TCRs come from a man aged 18 to 29 in good health and CMV-seropositive.

The V and J genes are TRBV7-9 and TRBJ2-7, with D perhaps TRBD1 (5 bases). The CDR3 contains 13 residues. Germline CDR1 is SEHNR and CDR2 is FQNEAQ (reference sequence). The ends were cut back, 3 bases at V and 7 bases at J, with 13 bases in the middle. CDR3: CASSFTAQGEQYF. The DNA for the CDR3 is TGTGCCAGCAGCTTCACGGCCCAGGGAGAGCAGTACTTC.

The chain is built from TRBV2 and TRBJ2-1, with no clear D. Germline V gene lookup returns CDR1 SNHLY and CDR2 FYNNEI. V was trimmed by 1 base and J by 8 bases, leaving 6 bases between them. The CDR3 has 12 residues. DNA for the CDR3: TGTGCCAGCAGTGAAGTTATTGATGAGCAGTTCTTC. This gives the protein CASSEVIDEQFF.

The chain joins TRBV25-1 to TRBJ2-5; 11 positions agree with TRBD2. The CDR3 runs to 17 residues. CDR1 is MGHDK and CDR2 is SYGVNS in the germline V gene. The V gene end was trimmed by 1 base and the J gene end by 5 bases; junction bases not matched to a gene: 9. CDR3 bases: TGTGCCAGCAGTGAATTGGTATCTAGCGGGAGGAAGGAGACCCAGTACTTC. It encodes CASSELVSSGRKETQYF.